The clone carrying this T cell receptor beta chain was seen more than once but under ten times. CDR3 length equals 14 residues. Germline V lookup: CDR1 SGHKS, CDR2 YYEKEE (reference sequence). V was clipped by 5 bases and J by 0 bases, with 9 bases between them. This entry is derived from a study of response to subunit inactivated influenza vaccine. TCRdb fed the RT-PCR reads into MiXCR, producing one record per CDR3 protein. Here the sample spans about half a million distinct CDR3 sequences, less than 30% being singletons. The V gene is TRBV5-5, the J gene TRBJ1-3, with D unresolved. The material sequenced was CD4+ T cells sorted from PBMCs, taken 5 to 6 days after vaccination. This TCR came from a man in his fifties who received an inactivated influenza vaccine. For the CDR3, the DNA is TGTGCCAGCAGGCAGACGAGCTCTGGAAACACCATATATTTT. This gives the protein CASRQTSSGNTIYF.